The entry below describes one TCR beta chain. The data belong to a study of blood T cell repertoires in COVID-19. With 2 bases removed from V and 0 bases from J, the gap between germline ends came to 23 bases. CDR1 and CDR2 (germline): LGHDT, YNNKEL (reference sequence). The CDR3 extends over 20 amino acids. Repertoires were generated with immunoSEQ multiplex PCR, while TCRdb's copy carries only in-frame clones and drops some. The sample includes approximately 170,000 clones, 85% to 95% seen only once; the top ten take less than 2%. The clonotype was recovered from a woman aged 55 to 70 with COVID-19, enrolled during active disease. The sample taken for sequencing was peripheral blood. J is TRBJ1-3 and V is TRBV3-1 (or the pseudogene TRBV3-2); no reliable D call. The CDR3 spells CASSQYIAQVSLSSGNTIYF. The CDR3 DNA follows: TGTGCCAGCAGCCAATACATAGCGCAGGTTTCTTTAAGCTCTGGAAACACCATATATTTT.